This T cell receptor (beta chain) derives from a study of CD8 T cells in ankylosing spondylitis. Study-level results: Disease-associated clones were CD8+ and fairly uncommon in peripheral blood. A TCR beta motif made of 7 to 9 highly homologous variants seemed typical of ankylosing spondylitis blood. Enrichment of disease-linked clones was reportedly significant in matched ankylosing spondylitis synovial fluid. Reactive arthritis synovial fluid and blood previously showed some of these motif variants.

Of note for this clonotype: Its target is not known.

V was clipped by 3 bases and J by 8 bases; unmatched bases: 13. The CDR3 totals 15 residues. Germline V gives CDR1 SGHRS, CDR2 YFSETQ. TCR beta libraries were made by quantitative 5'-RACE with molecular barcodes. TCRdb independently ran MiXCR on the 5' RACE reads; one entry per CDR3 protein. The sample consists of 200,000 to 250,000 distinct CDR3 sequences, roughly 6.6% of them appearing once. Specimen: blood, either unsorted or a sorted T cell fraction (not recorded which). This clonotype was obtained from a male donor with ankylosing spondylitis. This chain connects TRBV5-1 to TRBJ1-2, with 7 positions matching TRBD1. Written as DNA, the CDR3 is TGCGCCAGCAGCTCCGGACTAAACAGGGGCCAGGGCTACACCTTC. It yields the protein CASSSGLNRGQGYTF.